In this sample, the clone carrying this TCR beta chain turned up a few times. What it recognizes is unknown. The entirety of the isolated RNA underwent reverse transcription, so expressed TCRB transcripts were sequenced. Using immunoSEQ multiplex PCR, the repertoire was profiled, and TCRdb retains in-frame clones only, with some absent. The table records around 140,000 clones, 8.5% to 12% of them present only once. The data stem from a study of beta chain features in type 1 diabetes. Study at large: The study examined about 100 million sorted cells across all samples. Study results and caveats: The similarity of naive, central memory and Treg TCRB repertoires appeared greater among patients than among healthy donors.

The source of this sequence is a man between 18 and 29 years old in good health. Material: naive CD4+ T cells from blood.

CDR3 DNA: TGTGCCAGCAAATGGGGGGACTCCTACAATGAGCAGTTCTTC. This sequence encodes CASKWGDSYNEQFF. The V call is TRBV27, the J call TRBJ2-1; perhaps TRBD2 as D (6 bases). Germline lookup yields CDR1 MNHEY and CDR2 SMNVEV (reference sequence). V lost 7 bases and J 0 bases, leaving 10 bases between the germline ends. CDR3 size: 14 residues.